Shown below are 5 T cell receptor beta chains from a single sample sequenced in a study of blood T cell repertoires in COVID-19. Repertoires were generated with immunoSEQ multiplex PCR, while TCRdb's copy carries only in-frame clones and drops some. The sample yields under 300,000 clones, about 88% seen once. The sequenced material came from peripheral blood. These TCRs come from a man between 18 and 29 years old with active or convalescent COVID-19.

The CDR3 region is CATSEGLGTVGGELFF. CDR3 DNA: TGTGCCACCAGTGAGGGACTCGGGACCGTCGGCGGGGAGCTGTTTTTT. The chain carries TRBV24-1 and TRBJ2-2; D might be TRBD2 (6 bases). Germline V gives CDR1 KGHDR, CDR2 SFDVKD. V was cut by 4 bases and J by 7 bases, with 18 bases left in between. The CDR3 spans 16 residues.

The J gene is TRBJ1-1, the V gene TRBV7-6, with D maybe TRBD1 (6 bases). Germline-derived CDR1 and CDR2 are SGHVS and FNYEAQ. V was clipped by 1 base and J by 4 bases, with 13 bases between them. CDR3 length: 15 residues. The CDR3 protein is CASSLGGGSPTEAFF. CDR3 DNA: TGTGCCAGCAGCTTAGGGGGGGGCAGCCCCACTGAAGCTTTCTTT.

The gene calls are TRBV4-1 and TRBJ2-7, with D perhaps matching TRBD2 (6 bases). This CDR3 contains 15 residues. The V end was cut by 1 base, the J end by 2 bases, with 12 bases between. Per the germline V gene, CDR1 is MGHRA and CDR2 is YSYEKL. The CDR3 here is CASSQGPGLTYEQYF. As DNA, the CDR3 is TGCGCCAGCAGCCAAGGCCCCGGACTAACCTACGAGCAGTACTTC.

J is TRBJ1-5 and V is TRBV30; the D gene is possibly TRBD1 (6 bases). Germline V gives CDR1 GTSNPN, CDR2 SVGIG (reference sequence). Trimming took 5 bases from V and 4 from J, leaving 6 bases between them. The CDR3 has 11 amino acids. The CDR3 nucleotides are TGTGCCTGGGGACAGAATCAGCCCCAGCATTTT. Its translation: CAWGQNQPQHF.

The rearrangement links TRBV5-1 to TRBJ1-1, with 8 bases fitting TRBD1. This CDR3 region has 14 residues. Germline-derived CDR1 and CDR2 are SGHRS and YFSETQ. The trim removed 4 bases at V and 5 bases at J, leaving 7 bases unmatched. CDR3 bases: TGCGCCAGCAGCCGAACACAGGGGGTGACTGAAGCTTTCTTT. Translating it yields CASSRTQGVTEAFF.